These 9 T cell receptor beta chains came from one sample sequenced in a study of Graves' ophthalmopathy and Graves' hyperthyroidism. The authors amplified TCR beta CDR3 regions, and they did so from RNA transcripts for repertoire sequencing. The first round was an RT-PCR with HTBI primers, and the second round was a multiplex PCR. Each CDR3 protein is one row after TCRdb ran MiXCR on the multiplex PCR reads. The repertoire holds hundreds of thousands of distinct CDR3 sequences, roughly 21% seen once, with roughly 3.2% in the top ten. The material sequenced was peripheral blood. These TCRs come from a woman aged 18-29 years with stable Graves' hyperthyroidism.

This clonotype was recorded many times. This sequence joins TRBV20-1 and TRBJ2-5, with D possibly being TRBD2 (5 bases). The germline V and J ends were trimmed by 1 base and 1 base, with 7 bases remaining between them. CDR3 size: 13 residues. The V gene's germline CDR1 is DFQATT and CDR2 SNEGSKA (reference sequence). The CDR3 bases are TGCAGTGCTAGAGTAGCGAGCCAAGAGACCCAGTACTTC. Translating it yields CSARVASQETQYF.

This clonotype occurred many times. The rearrangement joins TRBV2 to TRBJ1-1, with D perhaps matching TRBD1 (5 bases). Trimming pared 5 bases from V and 8 bases from J, leaving 15 bases between. This CDR3 comprises 13 residues. Germline V gives CDR1 SNHLY, CDR2 FYNNEI. The CDR3 here is CASSLGPRMEAFF. CDR3 nucleotide sequence: TGTGCCAGCAGTCTGGGACCTAGAATGGAAGCTTTCTTT. Combining the CDR3 with reference TRBV2 and TRBJ1-1 gives the whole variable domain EPEVTQTPSHQVTQMGQEVILRCVPISNHLYFYWYRQILGQKVEFLVSFYNNEISEKSEIFDDQFSVERPDGSNFTLKIRSTKLEDSAMYFCASSLGPRMEAFFGQGTRLTVV.

This clonotype was counted ten times or more. The chain has TRBV30 and TRBJ1-1, with 7 bases aligning to TRBD1. Germline V lookup: CDR1 GTSNPN, CDR2 SVGIG (reference sequence). The CDR3 spans 14 residues. Trimming at V came to 3 bases and at J to 0 bases, leaving 4 bases not matched to a gene. CDR3 region: CAWRAGQMNTEAFF. CDR3 bases: TGTGCCTGGAGAGCGGGACAGATGAACACTGAAGCTTTCTTT.

There are many counts of this clonotype. This chain joins TRBV18 and TRBJ2-7; D is possibly TRBD1 or TRBD2 (5 bases each). The CDR3 runs 13 residues. Trimming left V 3 bases short and J 3 bases short, with 9 bases between. From germline, CDR1 is KGHSH and CDR2 LQKENI. This CDR3 is CASSPRDGYEQYF. In nucleotides, the CDR3 is TGTGCCAGCTCACCCCGGGACGGCTACGAGCAGTACTTC.

Many counts were recorded for this clonotype. The V and J genes are TRBV6-2 or TRBV6-3 and TRBJ2-7; TRBD2 matches 13 bases. The CDR3 is made up of 14 amino acids. Germline CDR1 MNHEY, CDR2 SVGEGT. V shed 6 bases and J 4 bases; nucleotides not matched to a gene: 3. The CDR3 region is CASRRTSGRYEQYF. In DNA, the CDR3 is TGTGCCAGCAGACGGACTAGCGGGAGATACGAGCAGTACTTC.

This clonotype was observed many times. Possible read error: a much larger clone is one base away. The DNA of the CDR3 is TGTGCCAGCGGTTTAGGATCCGGGGAGCTGTTTTTT. Its protein is CASGLGSGELFF. J is TRBJ2-2 and V is TRBV12-3 or TRBV12-4; the D is unclear. This CDR3 has 12 amino acids.

In its sample, this clonotype was seen a few times. A junction end diverges from the germline sequence, so it may reflect a read error. This sequence joins TRBV6-2 or TRBV6-3 and TRBJ2-4; D is perhaps TRBD1 (5 bases). This CDR3 is built from 15 residues. Per germline, CDR1 MNHEY and CDR2 SVGEGT. As DNA, the CDR3 is TGTGCCAGCAGTTCCTCGACAGTGGCCAAAAACATTAAGTACTTC. Amino acids: CASSSSTVAKNIKYF.

Ten or more counts support this clonotype. This chain connects TRBV2 to TRBJ2-7; D gene ambiguous. V was clipped by 4 bases and J by 5 bases, with 12 bases between them. Germline values: CDR1 SNHLY, CDR2 FYNNEI. This CDR3 has 13 amino acids. This chain's CDR3 is CASSGDLGDEQYF. For the CDR3, the DNA is TGTGCCAGCAGTGGGGATCTGGGTGACGAGCAGTACTTC. Based on the CDR3 plus reference TRBV2 and TRBJ2-7, the full variable domain is EPEVTQTPSHQVTQMGQEVILRCVPISNHLYFYWYRQILGQKVEFLVSFYNNEISEKSEIFDDQFSVERPDGSNFTLKIRSTKLEDSAMYFCASSGDLGDEQYFGPGTRLTVT.

The chain is built from TRBV18 and TRBJ1-1, with unresolved D. Germline-derived CDR1 and CDR2 are KGHSH and LQKENI. The V and J ends lost 0 bases and 3 bases respectively, with 11 bases between them. The CDR3 sequence is 15 residues long. The CDR3 loop is CASSPPGPGYTEAFF. CDR3 nucleotides: TGTGCCAGCTCACCACCGGGCCCGGGGTACACTGAAGCTTTCTTT.